This T cell receptor (beta chain) was captured by sequencing in a study of siplizumab effects on memory and regulatory T cells. Study-level results: Poor capture below about 10^-5 frequency left most alloreactive clones unmapped to unstimulated subsets. Naive T cells seemed more diverse than memory cells; they also seemed major alloresponse contributors. Siplizumab significantly lowered the alloreactive sequences that could be traced to unstimulated CD4+ memory cells.

The repertoire was sequenced with immunoSEQ multiplex PCR; TCRdb's copy has only in-frame clones and lacks some. Here the sample spans under 130,000 clones, about 92% being singletons. This CDR3 has 16 amino acids. The V and J ends lost 0 bases and 4 bases respectively, with 12 bases between them. Germline loops: CDR1 SGHDN, CDR2 FVKESK. There are a few counts of this clone. Its target is unknown. V and J are TRBV14 and TRBJ2-2; D is uncertain. The sample comprised CD4+ T cells sorted from blood. This receptor was taken from a human donor in good health. CDR3 protein: CASSQDQARITGELFF. The CDR3 DNA sequence: TGTGCCAGCAGCCAAGATCAGGCCCGCATCACCGGGGAGCTGTTTTTT. Combining the CDR3 with reference TRBV14 and TRBJ2-2 gives the whole variable domain EAGVTQFPSHSVIEKGQTVTLRCDPISGHDNLYWYRRVMGKEIKFLLHFVKESKQDESGMPNNRFLAERTGGTYSTLKVQPAELEDSGVYFCASSQDQARITGELFFGEGSRLTVL.